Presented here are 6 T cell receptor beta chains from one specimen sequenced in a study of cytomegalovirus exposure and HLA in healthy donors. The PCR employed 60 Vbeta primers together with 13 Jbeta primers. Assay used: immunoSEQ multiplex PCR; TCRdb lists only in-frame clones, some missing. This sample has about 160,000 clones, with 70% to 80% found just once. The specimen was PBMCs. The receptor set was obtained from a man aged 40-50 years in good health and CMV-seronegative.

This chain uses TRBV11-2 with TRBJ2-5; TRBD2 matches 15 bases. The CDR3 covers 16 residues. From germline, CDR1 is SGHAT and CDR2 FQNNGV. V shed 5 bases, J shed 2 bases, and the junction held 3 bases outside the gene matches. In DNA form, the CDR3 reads TGTGCCAGCAGCCCTGGACTAGCGGGAGGGCAAGAGACCCAGTACTTC. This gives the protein CASSPGLAGGQETQYF.

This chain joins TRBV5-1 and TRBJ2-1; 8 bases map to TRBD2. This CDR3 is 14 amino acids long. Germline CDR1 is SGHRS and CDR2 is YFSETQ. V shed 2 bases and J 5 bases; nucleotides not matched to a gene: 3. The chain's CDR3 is CASSFTGGNNEQFF. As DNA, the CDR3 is TGCGCCAGCAGCTTCACGGGAGGGAACAATGAGCAGTTCTTC.

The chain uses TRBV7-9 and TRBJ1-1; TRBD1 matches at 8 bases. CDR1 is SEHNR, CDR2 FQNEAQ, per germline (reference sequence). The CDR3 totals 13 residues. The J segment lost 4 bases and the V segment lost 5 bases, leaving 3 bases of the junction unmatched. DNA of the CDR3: TGTGCCAGCAGCGACAGGGGTAGCACTGAAGCTTTCTTT. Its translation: CASSDRGSTEAFF.

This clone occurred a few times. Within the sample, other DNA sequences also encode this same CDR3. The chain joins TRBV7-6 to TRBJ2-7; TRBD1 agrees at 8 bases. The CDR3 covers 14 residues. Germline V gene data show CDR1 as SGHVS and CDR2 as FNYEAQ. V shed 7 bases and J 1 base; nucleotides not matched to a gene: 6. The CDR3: CASTSGQGSYEQYF. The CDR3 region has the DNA TGTGCCAGCACTTCCGGACAGGGATCCTACGAGCAGTACTTC.

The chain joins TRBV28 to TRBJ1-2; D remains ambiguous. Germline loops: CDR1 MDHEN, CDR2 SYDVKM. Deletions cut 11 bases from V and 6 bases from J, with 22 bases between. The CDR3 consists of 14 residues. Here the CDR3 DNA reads TGTGCCGGAGGGCCGGACCCCCTACGGGATGGCTACACCTTC. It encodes CAGGPDPLRDGYTF.

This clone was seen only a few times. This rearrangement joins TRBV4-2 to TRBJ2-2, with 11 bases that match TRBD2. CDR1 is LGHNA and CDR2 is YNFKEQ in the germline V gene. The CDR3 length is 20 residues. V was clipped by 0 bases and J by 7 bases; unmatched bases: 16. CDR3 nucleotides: TGTGCCAGCAGCCAAGAGAGGGAAATAGCGGGAGGGAGAGGGGACGGGGAGCTGTTTTTT. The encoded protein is CASSQEREIAGGRGDGELFF.